The next 3 T cell receptor beta chains were all read from a single sample in a study of T cells in Graves' hyperthyroidism and ophthalmopathy. It was RNA transcripts that yielded the amplified TCR beta CDR3 regions. The HTBI primer set drove a first-round RT-PCR of the TCR CDR3. TCRdb processed the multiplex PCR reads anew with MiXCR; each CDR3 protein has one entry. The data show some 320,000 distinct CDR3 sequences, around 15% seen once. The specimen sequenced was blood. Receptor source: a woman aged 40 to 50 with Graves' ophthalmopathy.

This clonotype occurred many times. This chain connects TRBV29-1 to TRBJ2-7; 7 positions agree with TRBD2. Germline-derived CDR1 and CDR2 are SQVTM and ANQGSEA. The CDR3 sequence is 14 residues long. V was pared by 4 bases and J by 7 bases, with 13 bases of the junction left unmatched. The CDR3 DNA follows: TGCAGCGTTGGGGCGGGACTAAGCTCCTTTGAGCAGTACTTC. This gives the protein CSVGAGLSSFEQYF.

This clonotype was observed at least ten times. V usage is TRBV28 and J usage is TRBJ2-7; tentative D call: TRBD1 (5 bases). V dropped 3 bases and J dropped 2 bases, with 11 bases sitting between them. The CDR3 loop spans 14 amino acids. Germline V CDR1 and CDR2: MDHEN, SYDVKM. CDR3 DNA sequence: TGTGCCAGCAGTTTGGCAGGGTCTACCTACGAGCAGTACTTC. This codes for CASSLAGSTYEQYF.

The chain uses TRBV5-1 and TRBJ1-2; the D gene is possibly TRBD1 (5 bases). Germline V gene data show CDR1 as SGHRS and CDR2 as YFSETQ. Trimming removed 0 bases from V and 4 bases from J, with 19 bases in between. The length of the CDR3 is 17 residues. CDR3 in DNA: TGCGCCAGCAGCTTGGACGGGGGGAACATCCTGGGCTATGGCTACACCTTC. It encodes CASSLDGGNILGYGYTF.